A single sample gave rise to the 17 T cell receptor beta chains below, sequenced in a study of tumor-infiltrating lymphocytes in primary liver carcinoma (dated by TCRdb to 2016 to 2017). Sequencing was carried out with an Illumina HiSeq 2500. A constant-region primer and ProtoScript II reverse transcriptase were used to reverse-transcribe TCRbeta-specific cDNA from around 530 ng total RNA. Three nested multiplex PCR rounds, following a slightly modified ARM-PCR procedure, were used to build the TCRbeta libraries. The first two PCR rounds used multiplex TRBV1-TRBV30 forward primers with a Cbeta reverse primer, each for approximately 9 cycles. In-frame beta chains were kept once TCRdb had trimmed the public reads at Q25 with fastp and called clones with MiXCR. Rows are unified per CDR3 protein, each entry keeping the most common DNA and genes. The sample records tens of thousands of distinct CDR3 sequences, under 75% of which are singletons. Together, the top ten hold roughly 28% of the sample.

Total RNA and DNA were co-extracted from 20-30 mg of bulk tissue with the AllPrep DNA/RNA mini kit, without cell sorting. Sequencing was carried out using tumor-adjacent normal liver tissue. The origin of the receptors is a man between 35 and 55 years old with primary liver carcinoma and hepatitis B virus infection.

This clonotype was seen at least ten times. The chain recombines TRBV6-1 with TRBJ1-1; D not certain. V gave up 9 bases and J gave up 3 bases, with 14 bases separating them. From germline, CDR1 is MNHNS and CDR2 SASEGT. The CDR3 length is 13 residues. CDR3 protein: CASTRRGHTEAFF. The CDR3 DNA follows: TGTGCCAGTACCAGGCGTGGGCACACTGAAGCTTTCTTT.

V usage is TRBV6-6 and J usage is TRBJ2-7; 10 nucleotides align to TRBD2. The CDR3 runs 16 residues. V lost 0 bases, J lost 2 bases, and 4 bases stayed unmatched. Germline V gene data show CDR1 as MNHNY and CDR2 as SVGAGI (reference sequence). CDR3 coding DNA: TGTGCCAGCAGTTACTCGAGCCTAGCGGGAGCCTACGAGCAGTACTTC. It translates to CASSYSSLAGAYEQYF.

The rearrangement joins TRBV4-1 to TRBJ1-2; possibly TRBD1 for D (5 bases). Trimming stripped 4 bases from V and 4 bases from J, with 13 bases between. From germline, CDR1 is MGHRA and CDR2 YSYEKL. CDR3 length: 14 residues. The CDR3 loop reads CASSPAGSFYGYTF. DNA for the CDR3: TGCGCCAGCAGCCCTGCAGGGAGTTTCTATGGCTACACCTTC.

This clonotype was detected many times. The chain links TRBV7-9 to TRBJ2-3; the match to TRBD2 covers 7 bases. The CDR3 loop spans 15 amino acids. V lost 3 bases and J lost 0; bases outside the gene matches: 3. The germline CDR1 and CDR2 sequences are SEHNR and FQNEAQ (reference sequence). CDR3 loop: CASSFGTTSTDTQYF. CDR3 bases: TGTGCCAGCAGCTTTGGGACTACTAGCACAGATACGCAGTATTTT. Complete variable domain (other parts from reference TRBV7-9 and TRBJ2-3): DTGVSQNPRHKITKRGQNVTFRCDPISEHNRLYWYRQTLGQGPEFLTYFQNEAQLEKSRLLSDRFSAERPKGSFSTLEIQRTEQGDSAMYLCASSFGTTSTDTQYFGPGTRLTVL.

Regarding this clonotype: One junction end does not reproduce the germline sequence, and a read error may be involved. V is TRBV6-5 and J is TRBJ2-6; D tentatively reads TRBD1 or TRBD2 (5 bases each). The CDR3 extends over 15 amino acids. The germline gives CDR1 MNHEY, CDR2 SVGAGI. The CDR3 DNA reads TGTGCCAGAAGTTACAAGAGGGTTGGGGCCAATGTCCTGACTTTC. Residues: CARSYKRVGANVLTF.

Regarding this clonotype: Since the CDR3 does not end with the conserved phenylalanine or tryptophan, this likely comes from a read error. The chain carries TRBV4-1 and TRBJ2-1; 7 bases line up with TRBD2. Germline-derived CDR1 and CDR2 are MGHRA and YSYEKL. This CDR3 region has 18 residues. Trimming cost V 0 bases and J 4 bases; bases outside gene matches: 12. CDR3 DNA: TGCGCCAGCAGCCAAGACTATCTAGCGGTCACCATTTACAATGAGCAGTTCTCC. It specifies CASSQDYLAVTIYNEQFS.

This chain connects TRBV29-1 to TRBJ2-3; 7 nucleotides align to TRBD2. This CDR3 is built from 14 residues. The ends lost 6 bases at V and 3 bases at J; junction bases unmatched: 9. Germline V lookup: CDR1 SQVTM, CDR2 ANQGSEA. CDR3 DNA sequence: TGCAGCGTCACTCTAGCGGAAGTAACAGATACGCAGTATTTT. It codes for CSVTLAEVTDTQYF.

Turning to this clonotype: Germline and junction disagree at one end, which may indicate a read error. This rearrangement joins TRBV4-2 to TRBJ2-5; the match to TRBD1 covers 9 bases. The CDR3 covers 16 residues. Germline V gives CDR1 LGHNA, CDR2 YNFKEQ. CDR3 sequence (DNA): TGTGCCAGCAGCCAGGGGGGGACAGGGCGGGAAGAGATCCAGTGCTTC. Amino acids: CASSQGGTGREEIQCF.

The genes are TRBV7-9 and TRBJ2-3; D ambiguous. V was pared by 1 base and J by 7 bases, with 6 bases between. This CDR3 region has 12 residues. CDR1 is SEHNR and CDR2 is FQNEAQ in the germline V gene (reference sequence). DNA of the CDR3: TGTGCCAGCAGCTTAGACAAGTATACGCAGTATTTT. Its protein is CASSLDKYTQYF.

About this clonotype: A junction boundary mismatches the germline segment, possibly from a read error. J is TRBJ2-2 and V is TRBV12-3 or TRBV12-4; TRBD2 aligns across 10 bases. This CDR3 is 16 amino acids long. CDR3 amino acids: CVSSLFLAGAIGELFF. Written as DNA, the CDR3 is TGTGTCAGCAGTTTATTCCTAGCGGGAGCCATCGGGGAGCTGTTTTTT.

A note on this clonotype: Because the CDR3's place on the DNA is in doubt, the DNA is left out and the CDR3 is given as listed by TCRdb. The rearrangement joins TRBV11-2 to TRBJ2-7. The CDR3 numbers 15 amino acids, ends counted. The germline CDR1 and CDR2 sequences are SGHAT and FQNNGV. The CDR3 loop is CANSLVGSGIYEQYF.

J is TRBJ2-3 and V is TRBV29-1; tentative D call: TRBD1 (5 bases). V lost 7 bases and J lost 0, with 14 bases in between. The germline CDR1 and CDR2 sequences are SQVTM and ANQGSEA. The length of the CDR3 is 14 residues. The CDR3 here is CSAVVTGSTDTQYF. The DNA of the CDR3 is TGCAGCGCTGTGGTAACAGGAAGCACAGATACGCAGTATTTT.

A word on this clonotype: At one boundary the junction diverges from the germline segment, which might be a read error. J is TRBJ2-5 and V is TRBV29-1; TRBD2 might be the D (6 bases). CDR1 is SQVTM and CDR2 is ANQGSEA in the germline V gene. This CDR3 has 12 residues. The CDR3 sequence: CGVTLGGETQYF. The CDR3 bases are TGCGGCGTCACTCTCGGGGGAGAGACTCAGTACTTC. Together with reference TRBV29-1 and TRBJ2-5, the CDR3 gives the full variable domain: SAVISQKPSRDICQRGTSLTIQCQVDSQVTMMFWYRQQPGQSLTLIATANQGSEATYESGFVIDKFPISRPNLTFSTLTVSNMSPEDSSIYLCGVTLGGETQYFGPGTRLLVL.

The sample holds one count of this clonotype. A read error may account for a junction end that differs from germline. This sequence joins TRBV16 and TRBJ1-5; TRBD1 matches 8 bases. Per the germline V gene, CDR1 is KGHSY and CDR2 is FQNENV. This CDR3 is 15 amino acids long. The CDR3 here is CASGQSQGARQPQHF. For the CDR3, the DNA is TGTGCCAGCGGCCAATCTCAGGGGGCGAGACAACCCCAGCATTTT.

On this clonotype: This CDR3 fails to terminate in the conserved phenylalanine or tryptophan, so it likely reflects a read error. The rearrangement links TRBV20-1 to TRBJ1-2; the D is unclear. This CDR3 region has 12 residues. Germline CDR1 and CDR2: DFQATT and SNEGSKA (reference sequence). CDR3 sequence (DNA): TGCATTGCTAGAGATCTTGGGGAGGGCTACACCATC. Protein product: CIARDLGEGYTI.

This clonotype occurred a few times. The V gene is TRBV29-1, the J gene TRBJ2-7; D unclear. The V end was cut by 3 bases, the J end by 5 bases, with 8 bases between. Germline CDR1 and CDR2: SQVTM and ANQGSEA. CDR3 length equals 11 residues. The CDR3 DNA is TGCAGCGTTGAGAATGGGGACGAGCAGTACTTC. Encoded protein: CSVENGDEQYF.

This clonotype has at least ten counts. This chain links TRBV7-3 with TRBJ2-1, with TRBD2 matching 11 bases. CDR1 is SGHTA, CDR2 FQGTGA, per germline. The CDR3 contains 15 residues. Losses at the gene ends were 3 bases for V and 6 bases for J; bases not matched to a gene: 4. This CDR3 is CASSLTSGKPNEQFF. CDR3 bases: TGTGCCAGCAGCTTGACTAGCGGGAAACCCAATGAGCAGTTCTTC. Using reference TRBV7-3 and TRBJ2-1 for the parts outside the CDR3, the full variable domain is GAGVSQTPSNKVTEKGKYVELRCDPISGHTALYWYRQSLGQGPEFLIYFQGTGAADDSGLPNDRFFAVRPEGSVSTLKIQRTERGDSAVYLCASSLTSGKPNEQFFGPGTRLTVL.